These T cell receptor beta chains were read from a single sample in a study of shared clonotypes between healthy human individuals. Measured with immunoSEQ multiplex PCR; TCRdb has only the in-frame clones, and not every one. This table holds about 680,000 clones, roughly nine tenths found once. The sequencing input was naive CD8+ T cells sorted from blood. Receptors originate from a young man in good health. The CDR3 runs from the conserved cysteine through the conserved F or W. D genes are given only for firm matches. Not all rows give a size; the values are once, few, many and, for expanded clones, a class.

TGCAGCGTTGAGTGGGCCGGGACAGAGACCTACGAGCAGTACTTC CSVEWAGTETYEQYF 15 TRBJ2-7 . TRBV29-1 TRBD1
TGTGCCAGCAGCAACCCCGGGACGTCCAGCAATGAGCAGTTCTTC CASSNPGTSSNEQFF 15 TRBJ2-1 . TRBV7-9 .
TGTGCCAGCAGCTTGGTCGGCGGCAGGAGAATTGAGAAAGCTTTCTTT CASSLVGGRRIEKAFF 16 TRBJ1-1 . TRBV5-4 .
TGTGCCAGCTCCCACCAAGGCAGGGCCATAGGGTTGGACTACGAGCAGTACTTC CASSHQGRAIGLDYEQYF 18 TRBJ2-7 . TRBV7-2 .
TGTGCCAGCAGCTTAGTCGTGACTGATACGCAGTATTTT CASSLVVTDTQYF 13 TRBJ2-3 . TRBV7-9 .
TGTGCCAGCAGCTTAGCGCTGAAGGAGCCCCAGCATTTT CASSLALKEPQHF 13 TRBJ1-5 . TRBV7-9 .
TGTGCCAGCAGCCAATGGACCGGGACAGGGGGTGGGTATGGCTACACCTTC CASSQWTGTGGGYGYTF 17 TRBJ1-2 . TRBV5-4 TRBD1
TGTGCCAGCAGCTTAAGTCGACTAGCGGGAGTCCCTACCTACAATGAGCAGTTCTTC CASSLSRLAGVPTYNEQFF 19 TRBJ2-1 . TRBV7-9 TRBD2
TGTGCCAGCAGTTCGGCCCAAGGACGGTTCTATGGCTACACCTTC CASSSAQGRFYGYTF 15 TRBJ1-2 few TRBV6-5 .
TGTGCCAGCAGCTTAGCCGTGGGGGAAAATGAGCAGTTCTTC CASSLAVGENEQFF 14 TRBJ2-1 . TRBV7-9 .
TGTGCCAGCAGTTACTCGATCGGAGGGGGAAGCGACGAGCAGTACTTC CASSYSIGGGSDEQYF 16 TRBJ2-7 . TRBV6-5 .
TGTGCCAGCAGCCCCACCATCCCTATATACAATGAGCAGTTCTTC CASSPTIPIYNEQFF 15 TRBJ2-1 . TRBV5-5 .
TGCGCCAGCAGCCAAGATAGGGGCCAAGGGCTCTACGAGCAGTACTTC CASSQDRGQGLYEQYF 16 TRBJ2-7 . TRBV4-3 .
TGTGCCAGCAGTGTACCCCCTGCCCAGTACTTC CASSVPPAQYF 11 TRBJ2-5 . TRBV25-1 .
TGTGCCAGCAGTTTAGTGGGCTTCACAGATACGCAGTATTTT CASSLVGFTDTQYF 14 TRBJ2-3 . TRBV27 .
TGTGCCAGCAGTTTAGCGGGGTCCCCCCCAGAGTACTTC CASSLAGSPPEYF 13 TRBJ2-7 . TRBV27 .
TGTGCCAGCAGCTCGGGCCTAGCCCGGGAGACCCAGTACTTC CASSSGLARETQYF 14 TRBJ2-5 . TRBV5-4 .
TGTGCCAGCAACGGACTAATGAACACTGAAGCTTTCTTT CASNGLMNTEAFF 13 TRBJ1-1 . TRBV5-4 .
TGTGCCAGCAGTGAATGGGGCAGCTCCTACGAGCAGTACTTC CASSEWGSSYEQYF 14 TRBJ2-7 . TRBV6-1 .
TGTGCCAGCAGCCCTGGGATATCCAACTCCTACGAGCAGTACTTC CASSPGISNSYEQYF 15 TRBJ2-7 . TRBV11-3 .
TGTGCCAGCAGCTTATTAGTGAACACTGAAGCTTTCTTT CASSLLVNTEAFF 13 TRBJ1-1 . TRBV7-9 .
TGTGCCAGCACCGGACAGAACTATGGCTACACCTTC CASTGQNYGYTF 12 TRBJ1-2 . TRBV7-9 .
TGTGCCAGCAGCCCGACGGGTCAGGGATCGGTCGAGCAGTACTTC CASSPTGQGSVEQYF 15 TRBJ2-7 . TRBV7-6 .
TGTGCCAGCAGTTTGGCACTGGGACCGCGGTGGGAAGCTTTCTTT CASSLALGPRWEAFF 15 TRBJ1-1 once TRBV27 .
TGCGCCAGCAGCTTGGAATGGGACTACGAGCAGTACTTC CASSLEWDYEQYF 13 TRBJ2-7 . TRBV5-1 .
TGTGCCAGCAGCTTTGATATGGGGGCCAACGTCCTGACTTTC CASSFDMGANVLTF 14 TRBJ2-6 . TRBV7-7 .
TGCAGTGCTAGAGATCGAGCACTGTGGTTCTTC CSARDRALWFF 11 TRBJ2-1 . TRBV20-1 .
TGTGCCAGTAGCCCATACGGGAATTTATACGAGCAGTACTTC CASSPYGNLYEQYF 14 TRBJ2-7 . TRBV19 .
TGTGCCAGCAGCGAAAGCCGGGGTAGGCCCCCGACCGGGGAGCTGTTTTTT CASSESRGRPPTGELFF 17 TRBJ2-2 . TRBV7-8 .
TGTGCCAGCAGCTTAGTACCAGCGGGAGGAACCTACGAGCAGTACTTC CASSLVPAGGTYEQYF 16 TRBJ2-7 . TRBV7-6 TRBD2
TGCAGCGTTGAAACAGGGGGTTGGTCCTACGAGCAGTACTTC CSVETGGWSYEQYF 14 TRBJ2-7 . TRBV29-1 TRBD1
TGTGCCAGCAGTAGGGACAGTACTGGAAACACCATATATTTT CASSRDSTGNTIYF 14 TRBJ1-3 . TRBV28 TRBD1
TGTGCCAGCAGTTTAAGGCAGGACTCCTACGAGCAGTACTTC CASSLRQDSYEQYF 14 TRBJ2-7 . TRBV27 .
TGCGCCAGCAGCGTCGGGCTAGCTGGCAATGAGCAGTTCTTC CASSVGLAGNEQFF 14 TRBJ2-1 . TRBV4-3 .
TGTGCCAGCAGCTTAATGTCTGGGGACAGGGGATACGAGCAGTACTTC CASSLMSGDRGYEQYF 16 TRBJ2-7 . TRBV7-6 TRBD1
TGTGCCAGCTCACCAAACCTCTCGTACGAGCAGTACTTC CASSPNLSYEQYF 13 TRBJ2-7 . TRBV18 .
TGTGCCAGCAGTAGATCCGGACCAAACACCGGGGAGCTGTTTTTT CASSRSGPNTGELFF 15 TRBJ2-2 . TRBV6-6 .
TGTGCCAGCAGCCAAGTCGGGACAGCCGCCTACGAGCAGTACTTC CASSQVGTAAYEQYF 15 TRBJ2-7 . TRBV14 TRBD1